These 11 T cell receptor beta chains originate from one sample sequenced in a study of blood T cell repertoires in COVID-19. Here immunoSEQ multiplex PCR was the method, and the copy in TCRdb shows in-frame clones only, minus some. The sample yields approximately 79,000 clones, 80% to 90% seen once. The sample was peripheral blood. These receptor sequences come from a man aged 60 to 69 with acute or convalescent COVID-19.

Here the CDR3 reads CASSPQREYYGYTF. In DNA form, the CDR3 reads TGTGCCAGCAGCCCACAGAGAGAGTACTATGGCTACACCTTC. The rearrangement links TRBV5-6 to TRBJ1-2, with unresolved D. The CDR3 extends over 14 amino acids. V lost 4 bases and J lost 3, with 13 bases in between. The germline V gene has CDR1 SGHDT and CDR2 YYEEEE.

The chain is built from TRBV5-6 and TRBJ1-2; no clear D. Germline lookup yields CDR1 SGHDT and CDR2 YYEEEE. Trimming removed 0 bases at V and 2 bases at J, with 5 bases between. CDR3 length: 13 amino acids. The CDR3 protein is CASSLVQNYGYTF. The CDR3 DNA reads TGTGCCAGCAGCTTGGTACAGAACTATGGCTACACCTTC.

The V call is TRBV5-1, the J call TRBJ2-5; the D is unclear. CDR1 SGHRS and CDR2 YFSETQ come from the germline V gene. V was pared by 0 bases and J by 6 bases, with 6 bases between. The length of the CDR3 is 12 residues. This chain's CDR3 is CASSLARQTQYF. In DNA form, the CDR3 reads TGCGCCAGCAGCTTGGCCAGGCAGACCCAGTACTTC.

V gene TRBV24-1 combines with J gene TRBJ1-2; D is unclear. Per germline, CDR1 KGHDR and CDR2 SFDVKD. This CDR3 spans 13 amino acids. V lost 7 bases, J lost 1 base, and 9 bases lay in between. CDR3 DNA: TGTGCCACCAGCGGAGATTTTAACTATGGCTACACCTTC. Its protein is CATSGDFNYGYTF.

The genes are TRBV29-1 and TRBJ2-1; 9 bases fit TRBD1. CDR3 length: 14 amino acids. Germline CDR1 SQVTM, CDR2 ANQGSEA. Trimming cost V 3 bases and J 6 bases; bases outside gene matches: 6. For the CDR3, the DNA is TGCAGCGTTGATTACAGGGGGCTTATCAATGAGCAGTTCTTC. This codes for CSVDYRGLINEQFF.

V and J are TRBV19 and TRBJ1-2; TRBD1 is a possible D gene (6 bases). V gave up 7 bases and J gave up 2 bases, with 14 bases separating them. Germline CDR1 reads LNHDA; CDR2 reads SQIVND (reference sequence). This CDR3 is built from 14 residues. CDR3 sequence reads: CASTRQVGNYGYTF. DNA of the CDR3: TGTGCCAGTACCAGACAGGTCGGGAACTATGGCTACACCTTC. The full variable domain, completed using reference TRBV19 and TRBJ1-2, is DGGITQSPKYLFRKEGQNVTLSCEQNLNHDAMYWYRQDPGQGLRLIYYSQIVNDFQKGDIAEGYSVSREKKESFPLTVTSAQKNPTAFYLCASTRQVGNYGYTFGSGTRLTVV.

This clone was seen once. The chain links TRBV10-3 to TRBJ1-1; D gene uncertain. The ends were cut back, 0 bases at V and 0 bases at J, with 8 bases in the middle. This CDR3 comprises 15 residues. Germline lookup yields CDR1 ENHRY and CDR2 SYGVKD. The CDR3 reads CAISESEGMNTEAFF. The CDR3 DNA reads TGTGCCATCAGTGAGTCAGAGGGTATGAACACTGAAGCTTTCTTT.

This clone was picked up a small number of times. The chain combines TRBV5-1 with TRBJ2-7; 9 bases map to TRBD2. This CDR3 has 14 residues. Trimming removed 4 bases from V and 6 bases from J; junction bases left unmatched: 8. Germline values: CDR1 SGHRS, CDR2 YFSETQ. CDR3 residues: CASSAWRGGREQYF. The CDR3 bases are TGCGCCAGCAGCGCGTGGCGGGGGGGCCGCGAGCAGTACTTC.

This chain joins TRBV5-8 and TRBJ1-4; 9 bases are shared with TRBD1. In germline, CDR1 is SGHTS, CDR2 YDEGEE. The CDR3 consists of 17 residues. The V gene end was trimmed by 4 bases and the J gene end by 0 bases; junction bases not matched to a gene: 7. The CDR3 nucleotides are TGTGCCAGCAGCGGGGGACAGGGAGTTGCAACTAATGAAAAACTGTTTTTT. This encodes CASSGGQGVATNEKLFF.

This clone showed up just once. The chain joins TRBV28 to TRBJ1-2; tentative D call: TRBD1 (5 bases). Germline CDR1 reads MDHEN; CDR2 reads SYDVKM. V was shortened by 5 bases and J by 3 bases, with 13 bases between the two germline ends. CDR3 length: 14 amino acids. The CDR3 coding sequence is TGTGCCAGCAGTACCCTTCCGACAGACTATGGCTACACCTTC. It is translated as CASSTLPTDYGYTF.

The DNA of the CDR3 is TGTGCCAGCAGCTCGGGACAGCTGAACACTGAAGCTTTCTTT. As protein: CASSSGQLNTEAFF. The V gene is TRBV7-7, the J gene TRBJ1-1; 7 bases line up with TRBD1. CDR1 is SSHAT, CDR2 FNYEAQ, per germline (reference sequence). CDR3 length: 14 residues. V gave up 4 bases and J gave up 0 bases; unmatched junction bases: 2.